This T cell receptor beta chain was sequenced during a study of identifying expanded T cells in peripheral blood. Study results and caveats: Approximately two-week clone count variance significantly increased as total template count grew. Technical replicates showed roughly 1.2 changed clones; approximately 2 weeks approximately 15; four weeks 19.

The CDR3 is made up of 16 amino acids. Germline-derived CDR1 and CDR2 are MNHEY and SVGAGI. V was shortened by 0 bases and J by 4 bases, with 15 bases between the two germline ends. Repertoires were generated with immunoSEQ multiplex PCR, while TCRdb's copy carries only in-frame clones and drops some. The sample lists tens of thousands of clones, around 84% occurring once. Healthy donors had no documented immune events, such as infections, while sampled. Only a few counts were recorded for this clone. Its target is unknown. The material sequenced was blood. V usage is TRBV6-5 and J usage is TRBJ1-2; D unresolved. The sequence was collected from a person aged 18 to 70 in good health. The CDR3 nucleotides read TGTGCCAGCAGTTACTCGAGAGCAGCACTACCCTATGGCTACACCTTC. Protein sequence: CASSYSRAALPYGYTF.